Detailed here is one T cell receptor beta chain. This record belongs to a study of shared clonotypes between healthy human individuals. Turning to the study itself: Three plates each covered CD4 naive and memory; CD8 naive two, CD8 memory one.

Several immunoSEQ 96-well plates shared each subset's DNA, each plate a replicate. Per the original data handling: Owing to the provision of junction-only sequences devoid of quality scores by immunoSEQ, filtering differed. Profiling relied on immunoSEQ multiplex PCR, and the TCRdb table lists in-frame clones only, not all of them. That table furnishes V, J and clone size, whereas the DNA furnished D and trimming. The repertoire holds around 2,000,000 clones, with about 95% as singletons. This CDR3 contains 14 residues. V was clipped by 7 bases and J by 8 bases, with 20 bases between them. CDR1 and CDR2 (germline): MNHEY, SVGAGI. Naive CD8 cells lacked CD45RO and underwent positive selection for CCR7, leaving out terminally differentiated effector memory CD45RA+ cells.

This chain connects TRBV6-5 to TRBJ1-1; possible D gene TRBD1, 5 bases. The material sequenced was naive CD8+ T cells sorted from blood. The clonotype originates from a man aged 18 to 35 in good health. The CDR3 sequence: CASTQTADAPEAFF. The CDR3 bases are TGTGCCAGCACCCAGACAGCCGATGCGCCCGAAGCTTTCTTT.